This entry features one T cell receptor (beta chain) sequence. These data are taken from a study of patients and donors after allogeneic stem cell transplantation. MiXCR was run by TCRdb on the RT-PCR reads, yielding one entry per CDR3 protein. The profile covers 410,000 or so distinct CDR3 sequences, with 16% appearing a single time and 6% to 8% taken by the ten largest. The CDR3 is 17 amino acids. CDR1 MGHRA and CDR2 YSYEKL come from the germline V gene. V was clipped by 5 bases and J by 8 bases; unmatched bases: 14. The sequencing input was blood, either unsorted or a sorted T cell fraction (not recorded which). The receptor's source is a human donor who was either an allogeneic HSCT recipient or a stem cell or donor lymphocyte infusion donor (not recorded which). It is not recorded whose cells these are; they may come from a transplant donor. The V call is TRBV4-1, the J call TRBJ2-1; 11 bases align to TRBD2. The CDR3 DNA follows: TGCGCCAGCAGCGGTCTTGACGTAGCGGGGGGGTGGGATGAGCAGTTCTTC. It translates to CASSGLDVAGGWDEQFF.